Sequencing of this T cell receptor (beta chain) was carried out in a study of CD8+CD57+ T cells in acquired aplastic anemia. Previously, flow cytometry had revealed CD8+CD57+ cell expansion in the patients chosen for sequencing. The template for TCR beta VDJ and CDR3 sequence profiling was genomic DNA. MiXCR, applied by TCRdb to the reads, yields one record per CDR3 protein. The table lists around 290,000 distinct CDR3 sequences, roughly 53% of them singletons. The CDR3 is 15 residues long. CDR1 is KGHDR, CDR2 SFDVKD, per germline. V lost 1 base to trimming and J lost 5 bases; unmatched junction nucleotides: 4.

Sequenced: sorted CD4+, CD8+, or CD8+CD57+ T cells (not recorded which) from PBMCs. This chain links TRBV24-1 with TRBJ2-1; 7 nucleotides match TRBD1. This sequence was found in a human donor with aplastic anemia. The DNA of the CDR3 is TGTGCCACCAGTGATTTTGGGACAGCCAACAATGAGCAGTTCTTC. Residues: CATSDFGTANNEQFF.